This TCR beta chain stems from a study of blood T cell repertoires in COVID-19. About the research overall: Nucleic acid was either cDNA or gDNA, and it came from T cells, B-cell-depleted T cells, or PBMCs.

The table came from immunoSEQ multiplex PCR; TCRdb's copy has only in-frame clones and leaves some out. In the table there are 140,000 or so clones, 80% to 90% of which are singletons. The CDR3 loop spans 12 amino acids. Germline V CDR1 and CDR2: SEHNR, FQNEAQ (reference sequence). Trimming took off 5 bases at V and 5 bases at J, with 6 bases between the two ends. The chain has TRBV7-9 and TRBJ2-2, with unresolved D. This clonotype originated in a woman in her forties or fifties with acute or convalescent COVID-19. The sequencing sample was made of peripheral blood. The CDR3 spells CASSPRTGELFF. The CDR3 DNA follows: TGTGCCAGCAGCCCCCGTACCGGGGAGCTGTTTTTT.